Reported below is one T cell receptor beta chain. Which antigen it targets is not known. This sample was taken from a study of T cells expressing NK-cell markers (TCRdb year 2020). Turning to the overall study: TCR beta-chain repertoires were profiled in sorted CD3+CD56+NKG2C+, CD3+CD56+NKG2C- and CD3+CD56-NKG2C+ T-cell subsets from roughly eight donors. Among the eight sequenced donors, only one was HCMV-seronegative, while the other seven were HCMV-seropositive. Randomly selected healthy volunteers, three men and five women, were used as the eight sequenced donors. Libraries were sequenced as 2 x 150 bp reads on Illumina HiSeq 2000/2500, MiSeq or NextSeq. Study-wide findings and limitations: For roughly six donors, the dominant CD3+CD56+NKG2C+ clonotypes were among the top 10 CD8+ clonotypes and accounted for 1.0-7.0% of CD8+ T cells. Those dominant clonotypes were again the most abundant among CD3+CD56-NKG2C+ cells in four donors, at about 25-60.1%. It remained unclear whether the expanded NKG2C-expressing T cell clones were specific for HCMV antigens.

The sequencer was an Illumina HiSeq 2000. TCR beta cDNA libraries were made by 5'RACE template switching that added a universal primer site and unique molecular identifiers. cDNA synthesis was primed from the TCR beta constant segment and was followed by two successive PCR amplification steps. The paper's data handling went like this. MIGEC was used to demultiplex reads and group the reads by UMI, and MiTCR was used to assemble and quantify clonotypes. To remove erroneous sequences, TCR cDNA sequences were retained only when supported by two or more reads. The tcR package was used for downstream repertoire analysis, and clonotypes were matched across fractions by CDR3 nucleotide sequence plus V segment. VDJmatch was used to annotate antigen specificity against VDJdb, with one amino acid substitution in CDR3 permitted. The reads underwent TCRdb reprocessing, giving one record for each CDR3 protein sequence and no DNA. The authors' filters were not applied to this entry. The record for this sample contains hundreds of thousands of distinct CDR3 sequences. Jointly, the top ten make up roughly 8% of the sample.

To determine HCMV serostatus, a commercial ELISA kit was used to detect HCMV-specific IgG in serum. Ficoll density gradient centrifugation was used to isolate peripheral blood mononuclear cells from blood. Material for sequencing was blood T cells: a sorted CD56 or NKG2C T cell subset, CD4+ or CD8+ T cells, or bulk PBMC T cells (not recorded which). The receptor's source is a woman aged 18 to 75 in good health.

The CDR3 sequence is CASSVGSRVGPQHF. The sequence is built from TRBV9 and TRBJ1-5; TCRdb's D call of TRBD1 is untestable without DNA. CDR1 SGDLS and CDR2 YYNGEE were looked up in the germline V gene. From its cysteine to its phenylalanine, the CDR3 spans 14 amino acids. No DNA is listed.